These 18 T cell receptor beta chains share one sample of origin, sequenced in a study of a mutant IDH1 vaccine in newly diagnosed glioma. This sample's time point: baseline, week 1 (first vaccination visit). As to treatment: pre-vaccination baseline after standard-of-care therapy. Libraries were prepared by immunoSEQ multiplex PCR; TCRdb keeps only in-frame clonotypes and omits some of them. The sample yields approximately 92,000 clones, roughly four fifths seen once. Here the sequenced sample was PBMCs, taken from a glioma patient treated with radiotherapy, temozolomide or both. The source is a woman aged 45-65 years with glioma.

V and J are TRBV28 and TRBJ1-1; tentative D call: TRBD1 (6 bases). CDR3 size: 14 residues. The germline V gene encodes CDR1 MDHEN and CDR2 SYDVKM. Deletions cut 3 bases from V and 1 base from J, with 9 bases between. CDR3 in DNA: TGTGCCAGCAGTTTGGTCAGGGGGAACACTGAAGCTTTCTTT. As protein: CASSLVRGNTEAFF.

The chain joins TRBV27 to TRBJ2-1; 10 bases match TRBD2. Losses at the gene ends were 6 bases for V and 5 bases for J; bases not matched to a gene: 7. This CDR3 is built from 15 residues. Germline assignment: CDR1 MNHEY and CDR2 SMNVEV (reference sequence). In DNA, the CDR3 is TGTGCCAGCAGAGAGTTAGCGGGGGGAGACAATGAGCAGTTCTTC. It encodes CASRELAGGDNEQFF.

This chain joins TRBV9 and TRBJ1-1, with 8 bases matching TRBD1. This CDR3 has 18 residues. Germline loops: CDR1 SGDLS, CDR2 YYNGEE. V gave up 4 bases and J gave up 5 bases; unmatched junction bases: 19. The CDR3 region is CASSLGLQGGQEDTEAFF. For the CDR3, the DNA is TGTGCCAGCAGCCTGGGTCTACAGGGGGGTCAGGAGGATACTGAAGCTTTCTTT.

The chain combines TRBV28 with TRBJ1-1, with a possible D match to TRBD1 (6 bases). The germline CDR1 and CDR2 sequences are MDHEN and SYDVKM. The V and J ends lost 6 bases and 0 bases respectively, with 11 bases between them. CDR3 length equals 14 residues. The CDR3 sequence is CASRRTDVNTEAFF. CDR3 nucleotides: TGTGCCAGCAGGCGGACAGACGTGAACACTGAAGCTTTCTTT.

CDR3 nucleotide sequence: TGTGCCAGCTCACCCGGGACAGGGGATAACTATGGCTACACCTTC. This translates into CASSPGTGDNYGYTF. This sequence joins TRBV18 and TRBJ1-2; 10 nucleotides line up with TRBD1. Germline V gene data show CDR1 as KGHSH and CDR2 as LQKENI. The CDR3 runs to 15 residues. The ends lost 3 bases at V and 1 base at J; junction bases unmatched: 2.

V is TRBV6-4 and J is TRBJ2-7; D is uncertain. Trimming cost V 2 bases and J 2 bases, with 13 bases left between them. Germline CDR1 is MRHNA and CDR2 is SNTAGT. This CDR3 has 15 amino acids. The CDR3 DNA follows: TGTGCCAGCAGTGACCCGAGACCGTTTACCTACGAGCAGTACTTC. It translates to CASSDPRPFTYEQYF.

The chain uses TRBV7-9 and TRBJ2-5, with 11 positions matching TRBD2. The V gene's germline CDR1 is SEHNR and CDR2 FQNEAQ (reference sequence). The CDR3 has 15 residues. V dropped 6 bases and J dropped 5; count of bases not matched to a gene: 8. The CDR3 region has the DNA TGTGCCAGCAGACGGACTAGCGGGTTGTCGGAGACCCAGTACTTC. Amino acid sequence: CASRRTSGLSETQYF.

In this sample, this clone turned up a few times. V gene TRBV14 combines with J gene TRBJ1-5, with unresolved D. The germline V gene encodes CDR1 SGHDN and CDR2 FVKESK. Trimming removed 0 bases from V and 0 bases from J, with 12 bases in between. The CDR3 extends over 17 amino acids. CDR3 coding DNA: TGTGCCAGCAGCCAAGAAGCGGGAAATTATAGCAATCAGCCCCAGCATTTT. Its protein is CASSQEAGNYSNQPQHF.

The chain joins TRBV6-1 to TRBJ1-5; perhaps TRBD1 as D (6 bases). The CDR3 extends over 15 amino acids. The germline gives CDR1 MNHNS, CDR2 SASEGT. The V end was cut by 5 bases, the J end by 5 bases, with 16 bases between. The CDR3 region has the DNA TGTGCCAGCAGTAGTTCCGGGACACCTTATCAGCCCCAGCATTTT. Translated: CASSSSGTPYQPQHF.

CDR3 region: CASSWGMDSPYGYTF. CDR3 bases: TGTGCCAGCAGCTGGGGAATGGACAGTCCCTATGGCTACACCTTC. This chain links TRBV27 with TRBJ1-2; possibly TRBD1 for D (6 bases). CDR3 length equals 15 residues. Trimming removed 6 bases at V and 4 bases at J, with 18 bases between. The germline V gene encodes CDR1 MNHEY and CDR2 SMNVEV (reference sequence).

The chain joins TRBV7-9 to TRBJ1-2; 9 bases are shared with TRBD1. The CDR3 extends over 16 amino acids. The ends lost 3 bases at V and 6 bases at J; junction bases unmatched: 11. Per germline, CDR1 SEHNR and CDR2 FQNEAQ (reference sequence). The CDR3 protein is CASSFPGTGREDGYTF. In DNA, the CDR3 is TGTGCCAGCAGCTTCCCCGGGACAGGGAGGGAAGATGGCTACACCTTC.

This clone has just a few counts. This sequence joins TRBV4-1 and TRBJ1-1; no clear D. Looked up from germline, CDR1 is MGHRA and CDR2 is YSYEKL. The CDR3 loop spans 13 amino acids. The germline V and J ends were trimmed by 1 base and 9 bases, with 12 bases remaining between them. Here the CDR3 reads CASSQGPRGQAFF. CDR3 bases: TGCGCCAGCAGCCAAGGGCCGAGAGGACAAGCTTTCTTT.

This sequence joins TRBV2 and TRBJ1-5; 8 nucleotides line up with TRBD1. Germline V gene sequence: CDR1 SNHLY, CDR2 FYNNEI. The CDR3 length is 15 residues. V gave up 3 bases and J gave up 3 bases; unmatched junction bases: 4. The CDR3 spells CASSDRTGINQPQHF. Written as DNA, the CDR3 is TGTGCCAGCAGTGACAGGACAGGGATCAATCAGCCCCAGCATTTT. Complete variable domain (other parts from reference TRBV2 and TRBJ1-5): EPEVTQTPSHQVTQMGQEVILRCVPISNHLYFYWYRQILGQKVEFLVSFYNNEISEKSEIFDDQFSVERPDGSNFTLKIRSTKLEDSAMYFCASSDRTGINQPQHFGDGTRLSIL.

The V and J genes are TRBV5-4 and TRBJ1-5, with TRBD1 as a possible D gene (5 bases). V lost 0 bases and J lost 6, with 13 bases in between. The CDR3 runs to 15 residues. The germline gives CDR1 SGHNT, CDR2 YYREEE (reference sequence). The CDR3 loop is CASSLGGERGQPQHF. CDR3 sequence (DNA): TGTGCCAGCAGCTTGGGGGGGGAACGGGGTCAGCCCCAGCATTTT.

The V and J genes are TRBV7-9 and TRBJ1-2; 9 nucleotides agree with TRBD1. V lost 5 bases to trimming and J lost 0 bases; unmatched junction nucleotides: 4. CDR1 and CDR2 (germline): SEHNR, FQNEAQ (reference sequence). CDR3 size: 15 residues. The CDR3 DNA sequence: TGTGCCAGCAGCCTATGGGACAGGGCTAACTATGGCTACACCTTC. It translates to CASSLWDRANYGYTF.

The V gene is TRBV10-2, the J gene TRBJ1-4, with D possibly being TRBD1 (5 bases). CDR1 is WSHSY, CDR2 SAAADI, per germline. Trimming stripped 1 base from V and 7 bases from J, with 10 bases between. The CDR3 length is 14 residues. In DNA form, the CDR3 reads TGCGCCAGCAGTGAGTTGGGCAGGGCTGAAAAACTGTTTTTT. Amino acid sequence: CASSELGRAEKLFF.

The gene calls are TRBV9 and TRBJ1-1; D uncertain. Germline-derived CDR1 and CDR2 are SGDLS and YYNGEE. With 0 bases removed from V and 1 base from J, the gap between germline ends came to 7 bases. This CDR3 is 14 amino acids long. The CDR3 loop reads CASSVEWSNTEAFF. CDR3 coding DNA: TGTGCCAGCAGCGTAGAGTGGTCGAACACTGAAGCTTTCTTT.

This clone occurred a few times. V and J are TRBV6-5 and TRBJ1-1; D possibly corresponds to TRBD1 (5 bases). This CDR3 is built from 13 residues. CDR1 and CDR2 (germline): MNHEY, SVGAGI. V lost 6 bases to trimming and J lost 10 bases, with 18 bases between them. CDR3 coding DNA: TGTGCCAGCAGCCCCCGGGACGCGGAAGGAGCTTTCTTT. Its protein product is CASSPRDAEGAFF.